Sequencing of this T cell receptor beta chain was carried out in a study of blood T cell repertoires in COVID-19. Study details: PBMCs, B-cell-depleted T cells, or T cells were the source of the cDNA or gDNA that made up the material.

Germline values: CDR1 SNHLY, CDR2 FYNNEI. The V gene lost 7 bases and the J gene lost 6 bases, with 22 bases spanning the gap. This CDR3 spans 15 amino acids. Only in-frame clones appear in the TCRdb table, and some are missing; sequencing was by immunoSEQ multiplex PCR. The repertoire holds fewer than 200,000 clones, approximately 85% seen once, with about 9.4% in the top ten. Enrollees, about 18 to 90 years old, lived in about two dozen US areas. Cohort assignment relied on participant-reported clinical history. Symptom resolution, clearance, or two negative PCRs marked the recovered donors of Cohort 3.

This receptor was obtained from a woman aged 18-29 years who had recovered from COVID-19. Input material: PBMCs or T cells enriched from blood (not recorded which). The V gene is TRBV2, the J gene TRBJ2-7, with D possibly matching TRBD1 (5 bases). DNA for the CDR3: TGTGCCAGCACTTCAAAATCAGGGTTCATGCGCGAGCAGTACTTC. This gives the protein CASTSKSGFMREQYF.